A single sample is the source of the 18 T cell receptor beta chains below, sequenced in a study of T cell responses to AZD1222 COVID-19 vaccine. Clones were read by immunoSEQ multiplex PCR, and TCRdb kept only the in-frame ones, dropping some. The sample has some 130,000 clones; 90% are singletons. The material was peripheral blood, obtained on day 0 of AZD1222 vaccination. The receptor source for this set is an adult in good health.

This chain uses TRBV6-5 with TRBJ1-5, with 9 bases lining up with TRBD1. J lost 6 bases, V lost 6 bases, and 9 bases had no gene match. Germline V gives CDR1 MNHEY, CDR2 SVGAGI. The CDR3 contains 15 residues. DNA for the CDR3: TGTGCCAGCAGCGCCGGGACAGGGAAGGCTCAGCCCCAGCATTTT. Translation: CASSAGTGKAQPQHF.

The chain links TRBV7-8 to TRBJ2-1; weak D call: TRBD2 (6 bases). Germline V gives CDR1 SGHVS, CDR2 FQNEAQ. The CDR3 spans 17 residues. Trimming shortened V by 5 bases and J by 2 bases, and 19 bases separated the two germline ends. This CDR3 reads CASSREAGGDAYNEQFF. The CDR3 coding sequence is TGTGCCAGCAGCCGCGAGGCGGGCGGGGATGCCTACAATGAGCAGTTCTTC. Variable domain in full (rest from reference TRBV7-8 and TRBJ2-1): GAGVSQSPRYKVAKRGQDVALRCDPISGHVSLFWYQQALGQGPEFLTYFQNEAQLDKSGLPSDRFFAERPEGSVSTLKIQRTQQEDSAVYLCASSREAGGDAYNEQFFGPGTRLTVL.

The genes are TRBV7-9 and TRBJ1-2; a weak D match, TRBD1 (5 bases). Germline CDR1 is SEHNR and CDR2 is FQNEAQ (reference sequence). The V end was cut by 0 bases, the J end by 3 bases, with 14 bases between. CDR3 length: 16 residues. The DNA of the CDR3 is TGTGCCAGCAGCTTAGCATTTGGGGACCCCGACTATGGCTACACCTTC. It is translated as CASSLAFGDPDYGYTF.

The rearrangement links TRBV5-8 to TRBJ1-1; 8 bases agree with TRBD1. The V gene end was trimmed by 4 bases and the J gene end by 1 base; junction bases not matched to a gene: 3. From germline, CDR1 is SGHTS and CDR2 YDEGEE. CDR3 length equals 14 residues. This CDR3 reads CASSAGTGNTEAFF. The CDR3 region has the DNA TGTGCCAGCAGCGCCGGGACAGGGAACACTGAAGCTTTCTTT.

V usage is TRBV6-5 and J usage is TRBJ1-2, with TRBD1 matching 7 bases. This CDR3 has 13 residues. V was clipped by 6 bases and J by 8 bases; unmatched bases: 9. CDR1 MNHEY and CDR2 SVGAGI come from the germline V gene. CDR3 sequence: CASRGQLPGGYTF. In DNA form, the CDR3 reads TGTGCCAGCAGGGGACAGCTCCCGGGAGGCTACACCTTC.

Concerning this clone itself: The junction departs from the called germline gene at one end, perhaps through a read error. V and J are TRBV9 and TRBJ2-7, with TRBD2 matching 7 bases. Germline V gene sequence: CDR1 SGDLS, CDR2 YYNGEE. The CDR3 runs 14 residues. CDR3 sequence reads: CASSLLGEGGGLFF. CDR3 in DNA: TGTGCCAGCAGCCTCTTGGGGGAGGGCGGGGGACTATTTTTC. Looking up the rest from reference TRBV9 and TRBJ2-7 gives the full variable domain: DSGVTQTPKHLITATGQRVTLRCSPRSGDLSVYWYQQSLDQGLQFLIQYYNGEERAKGNILERFSAQQFPDLHSELNLSSLELGDSALYFCASSLLGEGGGLFFGPGTRLTVT.

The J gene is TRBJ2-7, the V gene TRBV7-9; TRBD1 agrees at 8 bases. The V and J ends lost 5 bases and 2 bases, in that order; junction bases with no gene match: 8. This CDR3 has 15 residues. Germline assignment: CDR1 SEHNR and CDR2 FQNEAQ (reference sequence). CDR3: CASSPPTGGAYEQYF. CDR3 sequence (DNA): TGTGCCAGCAGCCCTCCCACAGGGGGTGCCTACGAGCAGTACTTC. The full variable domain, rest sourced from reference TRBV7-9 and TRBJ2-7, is DTGVSQNPRHKITKRGQNVTFRCDPISEHNRLYWYRQTLGQGPEFLTYFQNEAQLEKSRLLSDRFSAERPKGSFSTLEIQRTEQGDSAMYLCASSPPTGGAYEQYFGPGTRLTVT.

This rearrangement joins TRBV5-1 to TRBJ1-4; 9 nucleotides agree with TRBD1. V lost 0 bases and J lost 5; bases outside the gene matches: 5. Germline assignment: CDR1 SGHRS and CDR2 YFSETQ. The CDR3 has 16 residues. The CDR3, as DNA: TGCGCCAGCAGCTTGGAAGGACAGGGGATCAATGAAAAACTGTTTTTT. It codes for CASSLEGQGINEKLFF.

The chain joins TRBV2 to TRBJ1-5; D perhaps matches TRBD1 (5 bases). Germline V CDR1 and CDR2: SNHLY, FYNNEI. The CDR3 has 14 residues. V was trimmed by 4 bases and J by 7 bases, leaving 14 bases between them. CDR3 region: CASSGTGVWQPQHF. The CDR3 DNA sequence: TGTGCCAGCAGTGGGACGGGGGTGTGGCAGCCCCAGCATTTT.

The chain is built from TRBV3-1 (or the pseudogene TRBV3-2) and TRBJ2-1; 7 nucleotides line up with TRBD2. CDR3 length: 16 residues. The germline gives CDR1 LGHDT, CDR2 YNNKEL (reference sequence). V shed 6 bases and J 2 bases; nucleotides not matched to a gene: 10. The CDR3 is CASSYTGTTTYNEQFF. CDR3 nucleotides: TGTGCCAGCAGTTACACCGGGACTACCACCTACAATGAGCAGTTCTTC.

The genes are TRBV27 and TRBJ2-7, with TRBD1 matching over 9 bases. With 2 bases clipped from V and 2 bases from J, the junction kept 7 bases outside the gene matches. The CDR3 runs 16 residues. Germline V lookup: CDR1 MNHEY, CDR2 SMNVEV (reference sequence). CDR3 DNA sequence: TGTGCCAGCAGTTTAAGTCCCGGGACAGGGACCTACGAGCAGTACTTC. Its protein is CASSLSPGTGTYEQYF.

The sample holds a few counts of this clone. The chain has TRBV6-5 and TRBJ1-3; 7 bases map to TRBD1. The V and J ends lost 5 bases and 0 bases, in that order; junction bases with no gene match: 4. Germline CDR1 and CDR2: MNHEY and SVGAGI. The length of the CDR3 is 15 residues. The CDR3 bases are TGTGCCAGCAGTAAGACAGGGAACTCTGGAAACACCATATATTTT. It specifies CASSKTGNSGNTIYF.

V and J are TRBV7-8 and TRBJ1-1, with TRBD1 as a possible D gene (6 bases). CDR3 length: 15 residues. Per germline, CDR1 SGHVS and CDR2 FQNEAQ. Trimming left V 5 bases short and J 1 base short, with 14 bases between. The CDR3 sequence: CASSQRGVGNTEAFF. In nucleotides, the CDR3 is TGTGCCAGCAGCCAAAGGGGGGTCGGGAACACTGAAGCTTTCTTT. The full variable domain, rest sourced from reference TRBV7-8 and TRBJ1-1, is GAGVSQSPRYKVAKRGQDVALRCDPISGHVSLFWYQQALGQGPEFLTYFQNEAQLDKSGLPSDRFFAERPEGSVSTLKIQRTQQEDSAVYLCASSQRGVGNTEAFFGQGTRLTVV.

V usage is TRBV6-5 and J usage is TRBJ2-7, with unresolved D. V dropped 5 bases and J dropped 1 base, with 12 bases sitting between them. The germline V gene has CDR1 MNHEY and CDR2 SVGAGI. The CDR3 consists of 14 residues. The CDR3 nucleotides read TGTGCCAGCAGTCGTACGCTCCTTTCCTACGAGCAGTACTTC. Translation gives CASSRTLLSYEQYF.

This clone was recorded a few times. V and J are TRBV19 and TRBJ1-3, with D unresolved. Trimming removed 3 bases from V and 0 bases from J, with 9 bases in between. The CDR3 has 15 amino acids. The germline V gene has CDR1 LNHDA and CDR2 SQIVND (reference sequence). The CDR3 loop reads CASSIAALSGNTIYF. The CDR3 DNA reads TGTGCCAGTAGTATTGCAGCTCTCTCTGGAAACACCATATATTTT. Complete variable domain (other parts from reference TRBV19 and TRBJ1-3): DGGITQSPKYLFRKEGQNVTLSCEQNLNHDAMYWYRQDPGQGLRLIYYSQIVNDFQKGDIAEGYSVSREKKESFPLTVTSAQKNPTAFYLCASSIAALSGNTIYFGEGSWLTVV.

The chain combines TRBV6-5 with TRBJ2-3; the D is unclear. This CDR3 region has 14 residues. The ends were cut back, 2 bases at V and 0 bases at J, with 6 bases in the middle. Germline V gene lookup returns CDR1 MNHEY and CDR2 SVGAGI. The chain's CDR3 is CASSYAPSTDTQYF. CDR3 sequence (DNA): TGTGCCAGCAGTTACGCACCAAGCACAGATACGCAGTATTTT.

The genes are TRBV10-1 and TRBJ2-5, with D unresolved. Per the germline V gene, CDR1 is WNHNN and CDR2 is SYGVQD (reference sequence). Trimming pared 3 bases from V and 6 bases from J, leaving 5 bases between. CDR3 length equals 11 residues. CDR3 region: CASSDSKTQYF. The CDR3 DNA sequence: TGCGCCAGCAGTGATTCGAAGACCCAGTACTTC.

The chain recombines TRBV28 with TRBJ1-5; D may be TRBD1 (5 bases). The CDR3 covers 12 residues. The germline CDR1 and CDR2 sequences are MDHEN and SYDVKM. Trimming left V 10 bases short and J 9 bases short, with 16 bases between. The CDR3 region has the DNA TGTGCCACTGGGAGGGGACCCGGGCCCCAGCATTTT. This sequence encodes CATGRGPGPQHF.